This T cell receptor beta chain was documented in a study of monozygotic twins with inflammatory bowel disease. Findings of the study overall: A reduction in TCRbeta diversity (inverse Simpson) was seen in IBD patients relative to healthy co-twins.

Points on this clonotype: Its matching antigen is unknown.

One entry per CDR3 protein, without DNA, is what TCRdb gives after re-calling the 5' RACE reads. The sample table includes around 450,000 distinct CDR3 sequences. The TCR originated in a human donor with ulcerative colitis or Crohn's disease, or a healthy co-twin of an affected twin (not recorded which). The sample taken for sequencing was blood.

The CDR3 spells CASSLGIEYGQYF. The chain employs TRBV7-2 and TRBJ2-7. In germline, CDR1 is SGHTA, CDR2 FQGNSA. The CDR3 totals 13 residues.